This T cell receptor beta chain derives from a study of blood T cell repertoires in COVID-19. Study-level background: Samples came from the United States, Italy and Spain, spanning acute and convalescent COVID-19.

The protocol was immunoSEQ multiplex PCR, while the TCRdb copy is restricted to in-frame clones and leaves out a portion. The sample consists of around 100,000 clones, around 85% of them appearing once. The CDR3 runs to 13 residues. Germline V gives CDR1 SNHLY, CDR2 FYNNEI. V lost 6 bases and J lost 10; bases outside the gene matches: 11. Sample share makes this clone medium-sized. The sequence was obtained from a human donor in a cohort sampled during active COVID-19. The chain carries TRBV2 and TRBJ1-1; 7 bases line up with TRBD1. Sequences were obtained from peripheral blood. CDR3 DNA: TGTGCCAGCAGCGACTCCCGGGACAGAGGAGCTTTCTTT. It codes for CASSDSRDRGAFF.